The 3 T cell receptor beta chains below all came from one sample that was sequenced in a study of cytomegalovirus exposure and HLA in healthy donors. 60 Vbeta and 13 Jbeta primers were used in PCR. Sequencing used immunoSEQ multiplex PCR; TCRdb keeps in-frame clones, though not all of them. This sample has approximately 160,000 clones, with about 80% found just once. The sample consisted of PBMCs. The receptors derive from a man aged 25 to 45 in good health and CMV-seropositive.

A remark on this clone: The germline gene is not matched at one end of the junction; a read error may be the cause. The V gene is TRBV7-9, the J gene TRBJ2-1, with D possibly TRBD2 on 5 matching bases. Germline-derived CDR1 and CDR2 are SEHNR and FQNEAQ (reference sequence). The CDR3 extends over 15 amino acids. CDR3: CSSSPPAASYNEQFF. CDR3 nucleotide sequence: TGTTCCAGCAGCCCACCAGCGGCTTCCTACAATGAGCAGTTCTTC.

This clone was found once. The CDR3 loop is CASSIKDRDGQPQHF. In DNA, the CDR3 is TGTGCCAGTAGTATCAAGGACAGGGACGGACAGCCCCAGCATTTT. The chain employs TRBV19 and TRBJ1-5, with 8 nucleotides matching TRBD1. This CDR3 comprises 15 residues. The V gene end was trimmed by 3 bases and the J gene end by 7 bases; junction bases not matched to a gene: 8. Germline lookup yields CDR1 LNHDA and CDR2 SQIVND (reference sequence).

This clone was seen a handful of times. The V call is TRBV6-1, the J call TRBJ2-5; 8 bases line up with TRBD1. The J call is uncertain, as TRBJ2-7 better fits the DNA end. CDR3 length: 13 residues. Germline V lookup: CDR1 MNHNS, CDR2 SASEGT. The CDR3 is CASTYDRGYEQYF. The CDR3 DNA reads as TGTGCCAGCACCTACGACAGGGGTTACGAGCAGTACTTC.